These 24 T cell receptor beta chains originate from one sample sequenced in a study of blood T cells in healthy people across ages. Next came a second PCR, run for about 6 to 12 cycles, which used a sample-barcoded 5' primer along with a J-beta primer mix. From the 5' RACE reads, TCRdb called clonotypes with MiXCR, one entry per CDR3 protein. The sample holds about 1.6 million distinct CDR3 sequences, about 35% seen once. Sequenced material: blood. These receptors were obtained from a young woman in good health.

The CDR3 nucleotides read TGTGCCAGCAGTCTGACAGGGGGGCGAACTGAAGCTTTCTTT. This gives the protein CASSLTGGRTEAFF. The rearrangement uses TRBV28 and TRBJ1-1; TRBD1 aligns across 9 bases. J was trimmed by 5 bases and V by 5 bases; bases with no gene match: 6. The CDR3 has 14 residues. Germline CDR1 MDHEN, CDR2 SYDVKM. Supplemented by reference TRBV28 and TRBJ1-1, the full variable domain reads DVKVTQSSRYLVKRTGEKVFLECVQDMDHENMFWYRQDPGLGLRLIYFSYDVKMKEKGDIPEGYSVSREKKERFSLILESASTNQTSMYLCASSLTGGRTEAFFGQGTRLTVV.

V usage is TRBV7-8 and J usage is TRBJ1-2; D possibly corresponds to TRBD1 (5 bases). V was pared by 1 base and J by 5 bases, with 14 bases between. The CDR3 is 15 amino acids. In germline, CDR1 is SGHVS, CDR2 FQNEAQ. The CDR3 DNA follows: TGTGCCAGCAGCTTAGTTGGGGGGACGTCTTATGGCTACACCTTC. It translates to CASSLVGGTSYGYTF.

The chain is built from TRBV20-1 and TRBJ1-6, with D possibly being TRBD1 (6 bases). V shed 0 bases and J shed 3 bases, with 12 bases lying between them. CDR1 is DFQATT and CDR2 is SNEGSKA in the germline V gene (reference sequence). This CDR3 has 16 amino acids. The CDR3 protein is CSAREGGLDYNSPLHF. In nucleotides, the CDR3 is TGCAGTGCTAGAGAGGGGGGCCTGGACTATAATTCACCCCTCCACTTT.

The V gene is TRBV10-3, the J gene TRBJ1-1; 9 bases fit TRBD1. The CDR3 runs 14 residues. Germline V gene lookup returns CDR1 ENHRY and CDR2 SYGVKD. Trimming cost V 10 bases and J 4 bases; bases outside gene matches: 10. CDR3 in DNA: TGTGCCACTCTCACAGGGGGCGCGGTCACTGAAGCTTTCTTT. This encodes CATLTGGAVTEAFF.

In this sample, this clonotype turned up a few times. The chain links TRBV29-1 to TRBJ2-1, with TRBD1 matching 9 bases. The CDR3 length is 15 residues. CDR1 and CDR2 from the germline V gene are SQVTM and ANQGSEA. V lost 7 bases, J lost 8 bases, and 15 bases stayed unmatched. The CDR3 DNA is TGCAGCGCTAAGGGACAGGGAGGGGGGGACGATGAGCAGTTCTTC. Amino acid sequence: CSAKGQGGGDDEQFF.

The rearrangement joins TRBV27 to TRBJ2-3, with D unclear. Germline V gives CDR1 MNHEY, CDR2 SMNVEV (reference sequence). The germline V and J ends were trimmed by 4 bases and 7 bases, with 9 bases remaining between them. CDR3 length equals 12 residues. CDR3 protein: CASSSSAYTQYF. CDR3 bases: TGTGCCAGCAGTTCGAGCGCGTATACGCAGTATTTT.

A remark on this clonotype: A junction boundary mismatches the germline segment, possibly from a read error. This chain uses TRBV20-1 with TRBJ2-1, with no clear D. Per germline, CDR1 DFQATT and CDR2 SNEGSKA (reference sequence). CDR3 length: 13 residues. The CDR3 spells CSASRSSYNERFF. In nucleotides, the CDR3 is TGCAGTGCTAGCAGGAGCTCCTACAATGAGCGGTTCTTC.

With regard to this clonotype: A read error may account for a junction end that differs from germline. The gene calls are TRBV20-1 and TRBJ1-1; D is ambiguous. Germline V CDR1 and CDR2: DFQATT, SNEGSKA (reference sequence). The CDR3 contains 15 residues. The CDR3 protein is CSALREDNMNTKAFF. Here the CDR3 DNA reads TGCAGTGCCCTAAGGGAGGATAACATGAACACTAAAGCTTTCTTT.

The chain employs TRBV7-2 and TRBJ2-1, with 10 bases lining up with TRBD2. Germline assignment: CDR1 SGHTA and CDR2 FQGNSA. The CDR3 totals 18 residues. Unmatched junction bases numbered 16, after V lost 7 bases and J lost 4 bases. The CDR3 nucleotides read TGTGCCAGCACGACCTACTTCCTAGCGGGAGAGAATTACAATGAGCAGTTCTTC. Translating it yields CASTTYFLAGENYNEQFF.

Remarks on this clonotype: Compared with germline, one end of the junction differs, possibly owing to a read error. The chain is built from TRBV20-1 and TRBJ2-5; either TRBD1 or TRBD2 may fit D (5 bases each). Germline values: CDR1 DFQATT, CDR2 SNEGSKA (reference sequence). CDR3 length equals 11 residues. Here the CDR3 reads CGARGEGAQYF. In nucleotides, the CDR3 is TGCGGTGCTAGAGGGGAAGGGGCCCAGTACTTC.

This clonotype was detected only a few times. This chain joins TRBV28 and TRBJ2-7; possible D gene TRBD1, 5 bases. With 9 bases removed from V and 5 bases from J, the gap between germline ends came to 14 bases. CDR1 MDHEN and CDR2 SYDVKM come from the germline V gene. The CDR3 length is 12 residues. CDR3 sequence reads: CASSRFRDEQYF. In DNA, the CDR3 is TGTGCCAGTTCGAGGTTCAGGGACGAGCAGTACTTC.

In the case of this clonotype: Germline is not matched at one junction end, which may reflect a read error. This chain connects TRBV6-2 or TRBV6-3 to TRBJ2-5; 8 nucleotides agree with TRBD1. This CDR3 has 12 residues. CDR1 and CDR2 (germline): MNHEY, SVGEGT. The CDR3 bases are TGTGCCGGCAGTTACGACAGGGGAGCCCAGTACTTC. Translated, it gives CAGSYDRGAQYF.

This clonotype was counted a few times. J is TRBJ2-5 and V is TRBV27, with a possible D match to TRBD2 (7 bases). The DNA end is a closer match to TRBJ2-7, so the J assignment may be wrong. This CDR3 region has 14 residues. Germline V gene sequence: CDR1 MNHEY, CDR2 SMNVEV (reference sequence). The CDR3 nucleotides read TGTGCCAGCAGACACGGGGGGAGGGGGAACGAGCAGTACTTC. Translating it yields CASRHGGRGNEQYF.

There are a few counts of this clonotype. The CDR3 region is CASSVATGGSRNTQYF. The CDR3 nucleotides read TGTGCCAGCAGCGTAGCTACCGGCGGGAGTCGGAATACGCAGTATTTT. The gene calls are TRBV9 and TRBJ2-3; 7 nucleotides align to TRBD2. The CDR3 totals 16 residues. In germline, CDR1 is SGDLS, CDR2 YYNGEE. Trimming removed 0 bases from V and 7 bases from J; junction bases left unmatched: 11. The variable domain in full, with the rest retrieved from reference TRBV9 and TRBJ2-3, is DSGVTQTPKHLITATGQRVTLRCSPRSGDLSVYWYQQSLDQGLQFLIQYYNGEERAKGNILERFSAQQFPDLHSELNLSSLELGDSALYFCASSVATGGSRNTQYFGPGTRLTVL.

The V and J genes are TRBV7-3 and TRBJ1-6, with D possibly TRBD1 on 5 matching bases. The V gene lost 4 bases and the J gene lost 4 bases, with 14 bases spanning the gap. The CDR3 runs 16 residues. Germline V gene lookup returns CDR1 SGHTA and CDR2 FQGTGA. The CDR3 reads CASSSRGPGYNSPLHF. The CDR3 coding sequence is TGTGCCAGCAGCTCTCGGGGCCCGGGGTATAATTCACCCCTCCACTTT.

This clonotype was observed at least ten times. V usage is TRBV27 and J usage is TRBJ2-3; 12 nucleotides line up with TRBD2. CDR1 is MNHEY, CDR2 SMNVEV, per germline (reference sequence). The CDR3 consists of 17 residues. The junction had 7 bases not matched to a gene; V was cut back by 5 bases and J by 1 base. CDR3 residues: CASSHLGLAGRTDTQYF. The CDR3 bases are TGTGCCAGCAGTCACCTAGGACTAGCGGGACGCACAGATACGCAGTATTTT.

This clonotype has just a few counts. The V and J genes are TRBV20-1 and TRBJ2-4; 9 bases match TRBD2. The J call may be in error: the DNA end matches TRBJ2-7 better. CDR3 length: 15 residues. In germline, CDR1 is DFQATT, CDR2 SNEGSKA (reference sequence). Here the CDR3 DNA reads TGCAGTGCTATAGGGACAAGCGGGGGGATCTACGAGCAGTACTTC. This gives the protein CSAIGTSGGIYEQYF.

CDR3 residues: CASSGRKGYEQYF. Here the CDR3 DNA reads TGTGCCAGCAGCGGGCGTAAGGGCTACGAGCAGTACTTC. The V and J genes are TRBV7-9 and TRBJ2-7; D unresolved. There are 13 residues in the CDR3. Germline V gene data show CDR1 as SEHNR and CDR2 as FQNEAQ (reference sequence). V shed 5 bases and J shed 3 bases, with 11 bases lying between them.

The V and J genes are TRBV6-1 and TRBJ2-6; 12 bases fit TRBD1. The CDR3 is 16 residues long. Germline CDR1 MNHNS, CDR2 SASEGT. J lost 4 bases, V lost 11 bases, and 9 bases had no gene match. The CDR3 DNA reads TGTGCCTCCCAGGGACAGGGGGCAGGGGGGGCCAACGTCCTGACTTTC. Translated: CASQGQGAGGANVLTF.

This sequence joins TRBV5-1 and TRBJ1-4; D remains ambiguous. The CDR3 is 14 residues long. V lost 3 bases to trimming and J lost 7 bases, with 13 bases between them. Germline V gene sequence: CDR1 SGHRS, CDR2 YFSETQ. The CDR3 is CASSSDGIGEKLFF. The CDR3 bases are TGCGCCAGCAGCTCCGACGGGATCGGTGAAAAACTGTTTTTT. Full variable domain (rest looked up from reference TRBV5-1 and TRBJ1-4): KAGVTQTPRYLIKTRGQQVTLSCSPISGHRSVSWYQQTPGQGLQFLFEYFSETQRNKGNFPGRFSGRQFSNSRSEMNVSTLELGDSALYLCASSSDGIGEKLFFGSGTQLSVL.

The rearrangement joins TRBV28 to TRBJ2-7; 9 bases match TRBD2. The germline V gene encodes CDR1 MDHEN and CDR2 SYDVKM. This CDR3 spans 17 amino acids. Losses at the gene ends were 1 base for V and 5 bases for J; bases not matched to a gene: 12. CDR3 amino acids: CASSLSGLAFVLNEQYF. CDR3 nucleotide sequence: TGTGCCAGCAGTTTATCGGGACTAGCTTTCGTTCTGAACGAGCAGTACTTC.

This chain links TRBV3-1 with TRBJ2-5, with D perhaps TRBD1 (5 bases). Trimming shortened V by 4 bases and J by 5 bases, and 14 bases separated the two germline ends. The CDR3 covers 14 residues. Germline CDR1 is LGHDT and CDR2 is YNNKEL (reference sequence). This CDR3 is CASSRQGGRETQYF. The CDR3 nucleotides are TGTGCCAGCAGCCGGCAGGGCGGACGTGAGACCCAGTACTTC.

This clonotype was seen many times. The genes are TRBV27 and TRBJ2-1; TRBD2 agrees at 10 bases. Losses at the gene ends were 5 bases for V and 10 bases for J; bases not matched to a gene: 8. In germline, CDR1 is MNHEY, CDR2 SMNVEV (reference sequence). The CDR3 totals 14 residues. CDR3 sequence: CASSSPSGSGEQFF. CDR3 nucleotide sequence: TGTGCCAGCAGTAGCCCTAGCGGGAGTGGAGAGCAGTTCTTC.

The chain uses TRBV29-1 and TRBJ2-3; 7 nucleotides align to TRBD1. Germline values: CDR1 SQVTM, CDR2 ANQGSEA. The trim removed 7 bases at V and 0 bases at J, leaving 10 bases unmatched. This CDR3 has 15 amino acids. The CDR3 nucleotides read TGCAGCGCCACCCCGGGACAGCTTAGCACAGATACGCAGTATTTT. This encodes CSATPGQLSTDTQYF.